A single sample is the source of the 10 T cell receptor beta chains below, sequenced in a study of Ad26.COV2.S vaccination and SARS-CoV-2 variants (dated by TCRdb to about 2021). The library was generated by the immunoSEQ multiplex PCR assay. In its TCRdb copy, this immuneACCESS table keeps in-frame sequences only and misses some clones. Where compared with another copy, unresolved V genes explain less than half of these, and the others have no known cause. Counted in this sample were approximately 400,000 clones; around 84% of them appeared once. About 3.3% of the sample belongs to the ten largest clones. Explained via the paper, the treatment or condition label denotes: 19 received Ad26.COV2.S at low or high dose, single or two shots; roughly five received placebo; per-sample allocation not given. For vaccine and placebo recipients, repertoires were sequenced using samples collected on day 63 after the first injection.

This specimen was peripheral blood, taken in a trial of Ad26.COV2.S vaccine versus placebo. All receptors derive from a person aged 18-65 years who received the Ad26.COV2.S COVID-19 vaccine or a placebo.

CDR3 in DNA: TGTGCCAGCAGCCCAGGAAACAATTGGGGCTACACCTTC. Protein product: CASSPGNNWGYTF. The V and J genes are TRBV5-6 and TRBJ1-2; D call uncertain. V was pared by 4 bases and J by 8 bases, with 15 bases between. In germline, CDR1 is SGHDT, CDR2 YYEEEE. The CDR3 has 13 amino acids.

The genes are TRBV5-1 and TRBJ2-5, with 12 positions matching TRBD2. Germline CDR1 SGHRS, CDR2 YFSETQ. This CDR3 is built from 18 residues. V lost 4 bases to trimming and J lost 0 bases; unmatched junction nucleotides: 10. The CDR3 sequence: CASSQRLAGARYQETQYF. For the CDR3, the DNA is TGCGCCAGCAGCCAGAGACTAGCGGGGGCCAGGTACCAAGAGACCCAGTACTTC.

J is TRBJ1-4 and V is TRBV2; perhaps TRBD1 as D (6 bases). Germline assignment: CDR1 SNHLY and CDR2 FYNNEI. This CDR3 contains 13 residues. The V end was cut by 6 bases, the J end by 2 bases, with 7 bases between. CDR3 residues: CASRGGTNEKLFF. In DNA form, the CDR3 reads TGTGCCAGCAGAGGGGGGACTAATGAAAAACTGTTTTTT. Complete variable domain (other parts from reference TRBV2 and TRBJ1-4): EPEVTQTPSHQVTQMGQEVILRCVPISNHLYFYWYRQILGQKVEFLVSFYNNEISEKSEIFDDQFSVERPDGSNFTLKIRSTKLEDSAMYFCASRGGTNEKLFFGSGTQLSVL.

The count of this clone is one. The J gene is TRBJ1-6, the V gene TRBV5-5; a weak D match, TRBD1 (5 bases). The CDR3 contains 13 residues. Germline-derived CDR1 and CDR2 are SGHKS and YYEKEE (reference sequence). Trimming removed 0 bases at V and 8 bases at J, with 6 bases between. The CDR3: CASSLVGDSPLHF. The CDR3 DNA reads TGTGCCAGCAGCTTGGTGGGGGATTCACCCCTCCACTTT.

This clone has only one observation. The gene calls are TRBV5-1 and TRBJ1-4; a possible D gene is TRBD1 (5 bases). The CDR3 has 15 residues. V was shortened by 7 bases and J by 3 bases, with 16 bases between the two germline ends. CDR1 SGHRS and CDR2 YFSETQ come from the germline V gene. CDR3: CASCLRGIPNEKLFF. The CDR3 DNA follows: TGCGCCAGCTGCCTCCGGGGGATCCCTAATGAAAAACTGTTTTTT.

This chain connects TRBV4-2 to TRBJ2-1; 9 bases align to TRBD2. Trimming cost V 0 bases and J 10 bases; bases outside gene matches: 10. Per the germline V gene, CDR1 is LGHNA and CDR2 is YNFKEQ. CDR3 length equals 16 residues. The CDR3 loop is CASSQDTAGGVPEQFF. In DNA form, the CDR3 reads TGTGCCAGCAGCCAAGATACAGCGGGGGGCGTTCCCGAGCAGTTCTTC.

V gene TRBV6-5 combines with J gene TRBJ2-1, with 7 positions matching TRBD2. The CDR3 loop spans 15 amino acids. Germline V CDR1 and CDR2: MNHEY, SVGAGI. The J segment lost 7 bases and the V segment lost 6 bases, leaving 12 bases of the junction unmatched. The CDR3 reads CASRFLAESGNEQFF. The CDR3 region has the DNA TGTGCCAGCAGATTCCTAGCGGAGAGCGGGAATGAGCAGTTCTTC.

V usage is TRBV15 and J usage is TRBJ1-1, with TRBD1 as a possible D gene (5 bases). Germline V CDR1 and CDR2: LNHNV, YYDKDF (reference sequence). Trimming removed 3 bases at V and 1 base at J, with 15 bases between. The CDR3 sequence is 16 residues long. The CDR3 coding sequence is TGTGCCACCAGCAGCCGGGCCAAAAGGGGGAACACTGAAGCTTTCTTT. This gives the protein CATSSRAKRGNTEAFF. Variable domain in full (rest from reference TRBV15 and TRBJ1-1): DAMVIQNPRYQVTQFGKPVTLSCSQTLNHNVMYWYQQKSSQAPKLLFHYYDKDFNNEADTPDNFQSRRPNTSFCFLDIRSPGLGDTAMYLCATSSRAKRGNTEAFFGQGTRLTVV.

This chain links TRBV2 with TRBJ1-5, with a possible D match to TRBD1 (5 bases). Germline assignment: CDR1 SNHLY and CDR2 FYNNEI. Trimming removed 8 bases from V and 4 bases from J, with 15 bases in between. The CDR3 is 14 residues long. CDR3 DNA sequence: TGTGCCAGCCTCGACAGACCTGGGAATCAGCCCCAGCATTTT. Amino acid sequence: CASLDRPGNQPQHF.

The chain combines TRBV7-9 with TRBJ2-7; no firm D call. The CDR3 length is 14 residues. Per germline, CDR1 SEHNR and CDR2 FQNEAQ (reference sequence). V dropped 5 bases and J dropped 1 base, with 12 bases sitting between them. CDR3 bases: TGTGCCAGCAGCCCCCGGAAGGATTCCTACGAGCAGTACTTC. It is translated as CASSPRKDSYEQYF.